The rows below give T cell receptor beta chains drawn from one sample of a study of cytomegalovirus exposure and HLA in healthy donors. Here immunoSEQ multiplex PCR was the method, and the copy in TCRdb shows in-frame clones only, minus some. This table has 330,000 or so clones, 70% to 90% appearing once. Sample: PBMCs. These receptor sequences come from a woman aged 18-35 years in good health and CMV-seronegative. Each CDR3 is given with its conserved first and last residue. The D gene is left open where the match is weak. Not all rows give a size; the values are once, few, many and, for expanded clones, a class.

j_call: TRBJ2-1; v_call: TRBV25-1; d_call: -; clone_size: -; cdr3_nt: TGTGCCAGCAGTGCCGACAGGAGCTCCTACAATGAGCAGTTCTTC; cdr3_aa: CASSADRSSYNEQFF
j_call: TRBJ2-3; v_call: TRBV30; d_call: TRBD2; clone_size: -; cdr3_nt: TGTGCCGGAGCCAGCGGGAGAACAGATACGCAGTATTTT; cdr3_aa: CAGASGRTDTQYF
j_call: TRBJ2-7; v_call: TRBV28; d_call: -; clone_size: -; cdr3_nt: TGTGCCAGCAGTTTCCATTATGTCGACGGGGGGCTCTACGAGCAGTACTTC; cdr3_aa: CASSFHYVDGGLYEQYF
j_call: TRBJ1-5; v_call: TRBV7-2; d_call: -; clone_size: once; cdr3_nt: TGTGCCAGCAGCTCCTCGGGAGGGGCGAATAGCAATCAGCCCCAGCATTTT; cdr3_aa: CASSSSGGANSNQPQHF
j_call: TRBJ2-1; v_call: TRBV7-3; d_call: TRBD1; clone_size: -; cdr3_nt: TGTGCCAGCAGCCCCCGACAGGGGTTCTACAATGAGCAGTTCTTC; cdr3_aa: CASSPRQGFYNEQFF
j_call: TRBJ2-4; v_call: TRBV4-3; d_call: TRBD2; clone_size: few; cdr3_nt: TGCGCCAGCAGCCAAGAAACTAGCGGGAATCAGGGCATTCAGTACTTC; cdr3_aa: CASSQETSGNQGIQYF
j_call: TRBJ2-7; v_call: TRBV5-4; d_call: -; clone_size: -; cdr3_nt: TGTGCCAGCAGCTTGGGGCTTCCCCTGGGGGCCTCTCCCTACGAGCAGTACTTC; cdr3_aa: CASSLGLPLGASPYEQYF
j_call: TRBJ2-5; v_call: TRBV30; d_call: -; clone_size: -; cdr3_nt: TGTGCCTGGAGTCCACCCTCGAGGGAGACCCAGTACTTC; cdr3_aa: CAWSPPSRETQYF
j_call: TRBJ2-7; v_call: TRBV15; d_call: TRBD1; clone_size: -; cdr3_nt: TGTGCCACCAGCATACTGGACAGGGAAGAGGGCGAGCAGTACTTC; cdr3_aa: CATSILDREEGEQYF
j_call: TRBJ1-3; v_call: TRBV4-3; d_call: -; clone_size: -; cdr3_nt: TGCGCCAGCAGCCAAGGAACGTGGCAGGGAAGTGGAAACACCATATATTTT; cdr3_aa: CASSQGTWQGSGNTIYF
j_call: TRBJ2-3; v_call: TRBV15; d_call: -; clone_size: -; cdr3_nt: TGTGCCACAAGGGAGGGGGGCAGCACAGATACGCAGTATTTT; cdr3_aa: CATREGGSTDTQYF
j_call: TRBJ2-7; v_call: TRBV13; d_call: TRBD1; clone_size: once; cdr3_nt: TGTGCCAGCAGCTTAGGACCCGGGACAGGGAGTTACGAGCAGTACTTC; cdr3_aa: CASSLGPGTGSYEQYF
j_call: TRBJ1-5; v_call: TRBV7-9; d_call: -; clone_size: -; cdr3_nt: TGTGCCAGCAGCTTAGGGGCCGGCGGGGCCCAGCATTTT; cdr3_aa: CASSLGAGGAQHF
j_call: TRBJ2-5; v_call: TRBV7-9; d_call: TRBD2; clone_size: -; cdr3_nt: TGTGCCAGCAGCCGTACAATTGGCAGGACTAGCGGGGCTGGGGAGACCCAGTACTTC; cdr3_aa: CASSRTIGRTSGAGETQYF
j_call: TRBJ2-7; v_call: TRBV10-3; d_call: TRBD2; clone_size: -; cdr3_nt: TGTGCCATCAGTGAGTCGAACGGGAGGCCCCCCGAGCAGTACTTC; cdr3_aa: CAISESNGRPPEQYF
j_call: TRBJ2-3; v_call: TRBV28; d_call: TRBD2; clone_size: -; cdr3_nt: TGTGCCAGCAGGGGGACTAGCGGGAGTGGGTTCGGCACAGATACGCAGTATTTT; cdr3_aa: CASRGTSGSGFGTDTQYF
j_call: TRBJ2-3; v_call: TRBV13; d_call: -; clone_size: once; cdr3_nt: TGTGCCAGCAGCCCCCCGACACATAGCACAGATACGCAGTATTTT; cdr3_aa: CASSPPTHSTDTQYF
j_call: TRBJ2-2; v_call: TRBV30; d_call: -; clone_size: -; cdr3_nt: TGTGCCTGGAGTAGTTCAGGATCGAACACCGGGGAGCTGTTTTTT; cdr3_aa: CAWSSSGSNTGELFF
j_call: TRBJ2-5; v_call: TRBV10-2; d_call: -; clone_size: -; cdr3_nt: TGCGCCAGCAGTGAGGTTAAAGAGACCCAGTACTTC; cdr3_aa: CASSEVKETQYF
j_call: TRBJ2-1; v_call: TRBV11-2; d_call: TRBD2; clone_size: -; cdr3_nt: TGTGCCAGCAGCTTGATTAGCGGGGCCGACAATGAGCAGTTCTTC; cdr3_aa: CASSLISGADNEQFF
j_call: TRBJ2-1; v_call: TRBV6-1; d_call: -; clone_size: -; cdr3_nt: TGTGCCAGCAGGCCCAGTGGTCTGGTAGAGCAGTTCTTC; cdr3_aa: CASRPSGLVEQFF
j_call: TRBJ1-5; v_call: TRBV6-1; d_call: -; clone_size: -; cdr3_nt: TGTGCCAGCAGTGAAGACGGGATGAGCAATCAGCCCCAGCATTTT; cdr3_aa: CASSEDGMSNQPQHF
j_call: TRBJ2-5; v_call: TRBV15; d_call: -; clone_size: once; cdr3_nt: TGTGCCACCAGCAGAGTGCAGGGGTGGGAGACCCAGTACTTC; cdr3_aa: CATSRVQGWETQYF
j_call: TRBJ1-1; v_call: TRBV2; d_call: -; clone_size: many; cdr3_nt: TGTGCCAGCAGACCCGGCGGGGCTCCATACACTGAAGCTTTCTTT; cdr3_aa: CASRPGGAPYTEAFF
j_call: TRBJ1-4; v_call: TRBV7-9; d_call: -; clone_size: -; cdr3_nt: TGTGCCAGCAGCTTAGGGGACATTAATGAAAAACTGTTTTTT; cdr3_aa: CASSLGDINEKLFF
j_call: TRBJ2-5; v_call: TRBV7-3; d_call: -; clone_size: -; cdr3_nt: TGTGCCAGCAGCTTGTCGGGGGAGACCCAGTACTTC; cdr3_aa: CASSLSGETQYF
j_call: TRBJ1-1; v_call: TRBV5-1; d_call: -; clone_size: -; cdr3_nt: TGCGCCAGCAGAGGACAGCTGAACACTGAAGCTTTCTTT; cdr3_aa: CASRGQLNTEAFF
j_call: TRBJ1-5; v_call: TRBV27; d_call: -; clone_size: -; cdr3_nt: TGTGCCAGCAGTTTACAGTACAATCAGCCCCAGCATTTT; cdr3_aa: CASSLQYNQPQHF
j_call: TRBJ2-3; v_call: TRBV6-5; d_call: TRBD2; clone_size: -; cdr3_nt: TGTGCCAGCAGTACAGCTAGCGGGAGTACAGATACGCAGTATTTT; cdr3_aa: CASSTASGSTDTQYF
j_call: TRBJ1-3; v_call: TRBV2; d_call: -; clone_size: -; cdr3_nt: TGTGCCAGCAGCTTCCAGGGCTCTGGAAACACCATATATTTT; cdr3_aa: CASSFQGSGNTIYF
j_call: TRBJ2-7; v_call: TRBV29-1; d_call: TRBD2; clone_size: -; cdr3_nt: TGCAGCGTCCGACTAGCGGGCCCCTCCTACGAGCAGTACTTC; cdr3_aa: CSVRLAGPSYEQYF
j_call: TRBJ2-1; v_call: TRBV18; d_call: -; clone_size: -; cdr3_nt: TGTGCCAGCTCACCCACCGACCTAGGCTCCTACAATGAGCAGTTCTTC; cdr3_aa: CASSPTDLGSYNEQFF
j_call: TRBJ2-7; v_call: TRBV2; d_call: TRBD2; clone_size: -; cdr3_nt: TGTGCCAGCAGTGGGGGCCCCCAGACGGGAGGAACAGAGGAGCAGTACTTC; cdr3_aa: CASSGGPQTGGTEEQYF
j_call: TRBJ2-1; v_call: TRBV19; d_call: TRBD2; clone_size: -; cdr3_nt: TGTGCCAGTAGTGCGGGACTAGCTAATGAGCAGTTCTTC; cdr3_aa: CASSAGLANEQFF
j_call: TRBJ2-7; v_call: TRBV9; d_call: TRBD1; clone_size: -; cdr3_nt: TGTGCCAGCAGCGTAGGTCAGGGGGATTCCTACGAGCAGTACTTC; cdr3_aa: CASSVGQGDSYEQYF
j_call: TRBJ2-1; v_call: TRBV4-3; d_call: -; clone_size: once; cdr3_nt: TGCGCCAGCAGCCAAGAGCGAGGGCCCTACAATGAGCAGTTCTTC; cdr3_aa: CASSQERGPYNEQFF
j_call: TRBJ2-1; v_call: TRBV5-6; d_call: -; clone_size: -; cdr3_nt: TGTGCCAGCAGCTTGATCGTTCGAGGGAATGAGCAGTTCTTC; cdr3_aa: CASSLIVRGNEQFF
j_call: TRBJ1-5; v_call: TRBV28; d_call: -; clone_size: once; cdr3_nt: TGTGCCAGCAGTTTATACCGGGGGACGATCAATCAGCCCCAGCATTTT; cdr3_aa: CASSLYRGTINQPQHF
j_call: TRBJ1-5; v_call: TRBV6-6; d_call: -; clone_size: few; cdr3_nt: TGTGCCAGCAGGAGCGTTAGCAATCAGCCCCAGCATTTT; cdr3_aa: CASRSVSNQPQHF